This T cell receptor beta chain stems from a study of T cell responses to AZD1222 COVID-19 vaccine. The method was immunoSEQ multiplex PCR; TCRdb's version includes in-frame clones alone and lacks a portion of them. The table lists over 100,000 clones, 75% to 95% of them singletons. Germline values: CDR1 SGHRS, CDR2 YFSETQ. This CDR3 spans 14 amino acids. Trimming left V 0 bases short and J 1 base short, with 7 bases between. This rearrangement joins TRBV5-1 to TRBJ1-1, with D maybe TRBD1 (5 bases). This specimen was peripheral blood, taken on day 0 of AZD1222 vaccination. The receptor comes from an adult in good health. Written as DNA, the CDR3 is TGCGCCAGCAGCTTGGGACAGCGGAACACTGAAGCTTTCTTT. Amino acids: CASSLGQRNTEAFF.